A selection of T cell receptor beta chains follows, all from one sample in a study of OX40 agonist ivuxolimab in advanced cancers. Repertoires were generated with immunoSEQ multiplex PCR, while TCRdb's copy carries only in-frame clones and drops some. The table shows about 73,000 clones, with approximately 79% occurring only once. Sequencing used CD4+ or CD8+ T cells sorted from blood, obtained in a trial of the OX40 agonist ivuxolimab. The source is an adult with an advanced solid tumor such as melanoma, head and neck, liver or kidney cancer. The CDR3 runs from the conserved cysteine through the conserved F or W. A D gene is named only where the DNA matches it firmly. A clone size is listed for some rows: how often the clone was seen (once, few, many), or a class if it is expanded.

>16|.|TRBV7-2|TRBJ2-5|.
CASGPGSSVRGETQYF
TGTGCCAGCGGGCCTGGGAGTAGTGTGAGAGGAGAGACCCAGTACTTC
>15|.|TRBV19|TRBJ2-1|.
CASSLSVYRVNEQFF
TGTGCCAGTAGCCTTAGCGTTTACCGGGTCAATGAGCAGTTCTTC
>14|.|TRBV5-1|TRBJ2-5|.
CASSPQGRQETQYF
TGCGCCAGCAGTCCCCAGGGGCGCCAAGAGACCCAGTACTTC
>14|.|TRBV27|TRBJ1-1|.
CASSFLTGETEAFF
TGTGCCAGCAGTTTTCTCACCGGGGAAACTGAAGCTTTCTTT
>11|.|TRBV5-6|TRBJ2-5|.
CASSDQETQYF
TGTGCCAGCAGCGACCAAGAGACCCAGTACTTC
>15|TRBD1|TRBV5-6|TRBJ1-2|.
CASSFSTGGNYGYTF
TGTGCCAGCAGCTTCAGTACAGGGGGTAACTATGGCTACACCTTC
>16|.|TRBV6-6|TRBJ1-4|.
CASRAGTPGANEKLFF
TGTGCCAGCAGAGCCGGGACCCCGGGCGCTAATGAAAAACTGTTTTTT
>17|TRBD1|TRBV18|TRBJ1-5|.
CASSPRPPDRLNQPQHF
TGTGCCAGCTCACCACGACCACCGGACAGGTTGAATCAGCCCCAGCATTTT
>14|.|TRBV5-8|TRBJ2-7|.
CASSFTGQAYEQYF
TGTGCCAGCAGCTTCACAGGACAAGCCTACGAGCAGTACTTC
>16|.|TRBV4-1|TRBJ1-4|.
CASSQTPGPSIGKLFF
TGCGCCAGCAGCCAAACTCCGGGACCGTCGATTGGTAAACTGTTTTTT
>15|TRBD1|TRBV4-1|TRBJ1-1|.
CASSQEWDRGTEAFF
TGCGCCAGCAGCCAAGAATGGGACAGGGGCACTGAAGCTTTCTTT
>12|.|TRBV6-5|TRBJ2-7|.
CATRSFSYEQYF
TGTGCCACCCGAAGTTTTTCCTACGAGCAGTACTTC
>14|.|TRBV19|TRBJ1-1|.
CASSIEGGLAEAFF
TGTGCCAGTAGTATAGAAGGAGGGCTCGCTGAAGCTTTCTTT
>13|.|TRBV7-2|TRBJ2-2|.
CASSGRTVGELFF
TGTGCCAGCAGCGGACGGACAGTCGGGGAGCTGTTTTTT
>14|TRBD1|TRBV19|TRBJ1-2|.
CAIHDPGQGYGYTF
TGTGCCATTCATGACCCGGGACAGGGCTATGGCTACACCTTC
>14|TRBD1|TRBV5-1|TRBJ2-1|.
CASSLGDRANEQFF
TGCGCCAGCAGCTTGGGCGACAGGGCTAATGAGCAGTTCTTC
>14|.|TRBV7-8|TRBJ2-7|.
CASSLGSVSYEQYF
TGTGCCAGCAGCTTAGGATCAGTATCCTACGAGCAGTACTTC
>13|.|TRBV30|TRBJ1-1|once
CAWKGVVNTEAFF
TGTGCCTGGAAGGGCGTAGTGAACACTGAAGCTTTCTTT
>19|TRBD1|TRBV28|TRBJ1-2|.
CASSLFGQGRGPLNYGYTF
TGTGCCAGCAGTTTATTCGGACAGGGAAGAGGCCCCCTTAACTATGGCTACACCTTC
>12|.|TRBV11-1|TRBJ1-1|.
CASSRGLGLAFF
TGTGCCAGCAGTCGAGGACTAGGTCTAGCTTTCTTT
>15|TRBD2|TRBV7-2|TRBJ2-7|.
CASSLGEGFSYEQYF
TGTGCCAGCAGCTTAGGGGAGGGGTTCTCCTACGAGCAGTACTTC
>12|.|TRBV11-2|TRBJ2-7|.
CASSLDRAAEYF
TGTGCCAGCAGCTTAGATCGAGCCGCCGAGTACTTC
>12|.|TRBV7-2|TRBJ2-5|.
CASSLIAGTQYF
TGTGCCAGCAGCTTAATCGCGGGGACCCAGTACTTC
>14|.|TRBV6-5|TRBJ2-3|.
CASSTGTRRDTQYF
TGTGCCAGCTCGACCGGGACCCGGCGGGATACGCAGTATTTT
>15|.|TRBV15|TRBJ1-2|few
CATSRDTQGSYGYTF
TGTGCCACCAGCAGAGATACACAGGGTTCCTATGGCTACACCTTC
>16|TRBD1|TRBV15|TRBJ1-5|.
CATSSWDSRGNQPQHF
TGTGCCACCAGCAGTTGGGACAGTAGGGGCAATCAGCCCCAGCATTTT
>16|.|TRBV2|TRBJ1-6|.
CASSQRQTHLNSPLHF
TGTGCCAGCAGTCAGAGACAGACCCATCTGAATTCACCCCTCCACTTT
>14|.|TRBV19|TRBJ2-2|.
CASRNNQAAGELFF
TGTGCCAGTAGAAATAACCAGGCGGCCGGGGAGCTGTTTTTT
>16|TRBD1|TRBV27|TRBJ1-1|once
CASSLGQGRENTEAFF
TGTGCCAGCAGTTTAGGACAGGGCAGAGAAAACACTGAAGCTTTCTTT
>13|.|TRBV30|TRBJ1-5|once
CAWSDRQNQPQHF
TGTGCCTGGAGTGATAGGCAGAATCAGCCCCAGCATTTT
>14|.|TRBV5-4|TRBJ2-5|many
CASSLAGAQETQYF
TGTGCCAGCAGCTTGGCCGGGGCTCAAGAGACCCAGTACTTC
>15|.|TRBV5-5|TRBJ1-5|once
CASSLEWRSNQPQHF
TGTGCCAGCAGCTTGGAGTGGAGAAGCAATCAGCCCCAGCATTTT
>14|.|TRBV27|TRBJ2-1|.
CASIKGFGSNEQFF
TGTGCCAGCATAAAGGGGTTTGGGTCGAATGAGCAGTTCTTC
>15|TRBD1|TRBV5-6|TRBJ1-6|.
CASSRGQGQGSPLHF
TGTGCCAGCAGCCGTGGACAGGGGCAGGGTTCACCCCTCCACTTT
>17|TRBD1|TRBV7-2|TRBJ1-2|.
CASSLARDSWVRYGYTF
TGTGCCAGCAGCTTAGCGCGGGACAGTTGGGTCCGCTATGGCTACACCTTC
>16|TRBD1|TRBV10-1|TRBJ2-1|once
CASSETYPGTGGWQFF
TGCGCCAGCAGTGAAACCTATCCCGGGACAGGGGGATGGCAGTTCTTC
>16|TRBD2|TRBV7-8|TRBJ2-2|.
CASHRIRTSLTGELFF
TGTGCCAGCCATAGAATAAGGACTAGTTTAACCGGGGAGCTGTTTTTT
>13|.|TRBV2|TRBJ1-1|few
CASTAGDIPEAFF
TGTGCCAGCACGGCAGGTGATATCCCTGAAGCTTTCTTT
>14|.|TRBV7-2|TRBJ1-1|.
CASSSDIMNTEAFF
TGTGCCAGCAGCTCGGACATTATGAACACTGAAGCTTTCTTT
>13|.|TRBV27|TRBJ2-7|.
CASSLRENYEQYF
TGTGCCAGCAGTTTGAGGGAGAACTACGAGCAGTACTTC
>15|.|TRBV30|TRBJ2-2|few
CAWDSTGKAGGELFF
TGTGCCTGGGATTCGACAGGGAAAGCGGGCGGGGAGCTGTTTTTT
>16|.|TRBV6-6|TRBJ1-2|.
CASSRSQGLSNYGYTF
TGTGCCAGCAGCCGATCCCAGGGACTTAGTAACTATGGCTACACCTTC
>11|.|TRBV6-5|TRBJ1-2|.
CASSSESGYTF
TGTGCCAGCAGTTCAGAGAGTGGCTACACCTTC
>16|.|TRBV7-6|TRBJ2-1|.
CASSLRLSRYLNEQFF
TGTGCCAGCAGCTTACGACTGAGCAGATACCTCAATGAGCAGTTCTTC
>18|TRBD2|TRBV4-1|TRBJ2-5|.
CASSQESVAGGRVETQYF
TGCGCCAGCAGCCAAGAGTCGGTAGCGGGGGGAAGAGTCGAGACCCAGTACTTC
>14|TRBD1|TRBV5-4|TRBJ1-2|.
CASSSGQGNYGYTF
TGTGCCAGCAGCTCAGGACAGGGGAACTATGGCTACACCTTC
>15|.|TRBV7-7|TRBJ2-2|.
CASSLGRGNTGELFF
TGTGCTAGCAGCTTAGGGCGGGGGAACACCGGGGAGCTGTTTTTT
>14|.|TRBV6-5|TRBJ1-1|few
CASSLLGGNTEAFF
TGTGCCAGCAGTCTACTCGGAGGGAACACTGAAGCTTTCTTT
>11|.|TRBV2|TRBJ2-3|.
CASTAGDTQYF
TGTGCCAGCACCGCCGGGGATACGCAGTATTTT
>13|.|TRBV28|TRBJ1-2|.
CASTSNHAGGYTF
TGTGCCAGCACCTCTAATCATGCGGGCGGCTACACCTTC
>11|.|TRBV20-1|TRBJ2-5|few
CSATTGETQYF
TGCAGTGCCACGACGGGAGAGACCCAGTACTTC
>15|.|TRBV29-1|TRBJ2-7|.
CSVLISTPLSYEQYF
TGCAGCGTCCTTATATCGACACCCTTATCCTACGAGCAGTACTTC
>14|TRBD1|TRBV6-1|TRBJ1-2|.
CASSRTGQGYGYTF
TGTGCCAGCAGTCGGACAGGGCAGGGCTATGGCTACACCTTC
>15|.|TRBV6-6|TRBJ2-7|.
CASSYSAGISYEQYF
TGTGCCAGCAGTTACTCCGCGGGTATCTCCTACGAGCAGTACTTC
>13|.|TRBV6-1|TRBJ1-3|.
CASKLGSGNTIYF
TGTGCCAGCAAGTTGGGATCTGGAAACACCATATATTTT
>13|.|TRBV30|TRBJ1-2|.
CAWSGGTNYGYTF
TGTGCCTGGAGTGGGGGAACCAACTATGGCTACACCTTC
>14|TRBD2|TRBV4-1|TRBJ2-1|.
CASSREGLYNEQFF
TGCGCCAGCAGCCGGGAGGGGCTTTACAATGAGCAGTTCTTC
>14|.|TRBV6-7|TRBJ1-2|.
CATTTQGPGYGYTF
TGTGCCACCACGACGCAGGGCCCTGGGTATGGCTACACCTTC
>13|TRBD1|TRBV7-8|TRBJ2-7|.
CASSLPPGGEQYF
TGTGCCAGCAGCCTACCACCAGGGGGCGAGCAGTACTTC
>19|TRBD1|TRBV5-1|TRBJ2-4|.
CASRYRDRASPLTKNIQYF
TGCGCCAGCAGGTACCGGGACAGGGCGTCCCCCCTGACCAAAAACATTCAGTACTTC